These T cell receptor beta chains were read from a single sample in a study of blood T cells in healthy people across ages. TCRdb passed the 5' RACE reads through MiXCR, listing each CDR3 protein once. Here the sample spans 800,000 to 950,000 distinct CDR3 sequences, approximately 32% being singletons. In addition, the sample was reused for a study of T cells of mothers and their children.

Sequenced input: blood. These receptors were collected from a woman aged 40 to 50 in good health. Both conserved end residues are part of each CDR3. Each record gives: V gene, J gene, clone size, D gene, CDR3 protein, CDR3 DNA. A D gene is named only where the DNA matches it firmly. Clone size appears in some rows only: once, few, many, or a class for an expanded clone.

>TRBV29-1|TRBJ2-7|many|.
CSEPSASYEQYF
TGCAGCGAGCCCTCGGCATCCTACGAGCAGTACTTC
>TRBV6-6|TRBJ2-4|many|.
CASSRMKQGSNIQYF
TGTGCCAGCAGTCGCATGAAACAGGGCTCAAACATTCAGTACTTC
>TRBV11-1|TRBJ2-2|.|TRBD1
CASSIRDRRTGELFF
TGTGCCAGCAGCATCCGGGACAGACGCACCGGGGAGCTGTTTTTT
>TRBV2|TRBJ2-1|.|.
CAGRDPSPEWGVINEQFF
TGTGCCGGCAGAGACCCATCTCCCGAGTGGGGGGTTATTAATGAGCAGTTCTTC
>TRBV10-3|TRBJ2-3|few|.
CAISESSGGSYTDTQYF
TGTGCCATCAGTGAGTCCTCCGGGGGATCCTACACAGATACGCAGTATTTT
>TRBV9|TRBJ1-4|few|.
CASSVAGVDEKLFF
TGTGCCAGCAGCGTAGCAGGGGTGGATGAAAAACTGTTTTTT
>TRBV29-1|TRBJ2-4|many|TRBD1
CSVRQGDGIQYF
TGCAGCGTTAGACAGGGGGATGGCATTCAGTACTTC
>TRBV6-1|TRBJ1-1|.|TRBD1
CASTDRGRTEAFF
TGTGCCAGCACCGACAGGGGGCGAACTGAAGCTTTCTTT
>TRBV7-2|TRBJ2-7|many|.
CASTREAGPNYEQYF
TGTGCCAGCACTAGAGAGGCAGGGCCCAACTACGAGCAGTACTTC
>TRBV27|TRBJ1-4|.|.
CASTLKGNKNEKLFF
TGTGCCAGCACCCTGAAGGGAAACAAGAATGAAAAACTGTTTTTT
>TRBV5-5|TRBJ1-6|.|.
CASSLEGRASPLHF
TGTGCCAGCAGCTTGGAGGGTAGAGCGTCACCCCTCCACTTT
>TRBV18|TRBJ1-2|few|TRBD1
CASSPPKGQGNYGYTF
TGTGCCAGCTCACCACCGAAGGGACAGGGGAACTATGGCTACACCTTC
>TRBV5-1|TRBJ2-1|few|.
CASMLGGGGNEQFF
TGCGCCAGCATGCTAGGGGGTGGGGGCAATGAGCAGTTCTTC
>TRBV11-1|TRBJ2-7|few|TRBD1
CASRGTGTWEQYF
TGTGCCAGCAGAGGGACAGGGACGTGGGAGCAGTACTTC
>TRBV29-1|TRBJ2-1|.|TRBD1
CSVKGTVTYNEQFF
TGCAGCGTTAAGGGGACAGTGACTTACAATGAGCAGTTCTTC
>TRBV12-3/TRBV12-4|TRBJ2-1|.|TRBD2
CASSLRTSGGVYNEQFF
TGTGCCAGCAGTTTGAGGACTAGCGGGGGAGTTTACAATGAGCAGTTCTTC
>TRBV4-1|TRBJ1-2|many|TRBD1
CASSQPGQGGLDGYTF
TGCGCCAGCAGCCAACCGGGACAGGGGGGTTTGGATGGCTACACCTTC
>TRBV27|TRBJ2-7|many|.
CASSLARTYEQYF
TGTGCCAGCAGCTTAGCCCGAACCTACGAGCAGTACTTC
>TRBV7-3|TRBJ1-2|many|TRBD1
CASSPGQGAYGYTF
TGTGCCAGCAGCCCAGGACAGGGGGCTTATGGCTACACCTTC
>TRBV30|TRBJ1-2|.|.
CAWSQAWRRGYGYTF
TGTGCCTGGAGTCAAGCGTGGCGGCGAGGCTATGGCTACACCTTC
>TRBV28|TRBJ2-3|few|.
CASTPPQGFYTQYF
TGTGCCAGCACCCCACCACAGGGATTCTATACGCAGTATTTT
>TRBV19|TRBJ2-7|few|TRBD1
CASSPQGQGFSYEQYF
TGTGCCAGTAGTCCCCAGGGACAGGGATTTTCCTACGAGCAGTACTTC
>TRBV27|TRBJ2-1|few|.
CASSFGGAPYNEQFF
TGTGCCAGCAGTTTTGGGGGGGCCCCCTACAATGAGCAGTTCTTC
>TRBV5-5|TRBJ2-5|many|.
CASSFPGEETQYF
TGTGCCAGCAGCTTCCCGGGGGAAGAGACCCAGTACTTC
>TRBV27|TRBJ1-4|few|.
CASTVGGKLFF
TGTGCCAGCACCGTGGGGGGAAAACTGTTTTTT
>TRBV28|TRBJ1-1|.|TRBD1
CASRRGGGGGNTEAFF
TGTGCCAGCAGACGTGGAGGGGGCGGGGGGAACACTGAAGCTTTCTTT
>TRBV7-3|TRBJ2-5|.|TRBD1
CASSLSGTGQETQYF
TGTGCCAGCAGCTTAAGTGGGACAGGGCAAGAGACCCAGTACTTC
>TRBV9|TRBJ2-3|.|TRBD2
CASSVEAGETDTQYF
TGTGCCAGCAGCGTAGAAGCGGGGGAGACGGATACGCAGTATTTT
>TRBV20-1|TRBJ2-7|many|TRBD1
CSAFHRGGSYEQYF
TGCAGTGCTTTTCACAGGGGTGGCTCCTACGAGCAGTACTTC
>TRBV12-3/TRBV12-4|TRBJ1-1|few|TRBD1
CASSRLTGTGAEAFF
TGTGCCAGCAGTCGCCTGACAGGGACTGGAGCTGAAGCTTTCTTT
>TRBV29-1|TRBJ1-2|many|.
CSVEPQVFRGYTF
TGCAGCGTCGAACCACAGGTCTTTAGGGGCTACACCTTC
>TRBV5-1|TRBJ2-1|few|TRBD2
CASSSPPPAGSYNEQFF
TGCGCCAGCAGCTCTCCCCCCCCAGCGGGGTCGTACAATGAGCAGTTCTTC
>TRBV20-1|TRBJ2-1|few|TRBD2
CSARAGGGHNEQFF
TGCAGTGCTAGGGCGGGAGGCGGCCACAATGAGCAGTTCTTC
>TRBV5-1|TRBJ2-1|few|.
CAGSLGERAFF
TGCGCCGGCAGCCTGGGAGAGCGTGCGTTCTTC
>TRBV5-5|TRBJ1-1|.|.
CASSGQKTNTEAFF
TGTGCCAGCAGCGGACAGAAGACCAACACTGAAGCTTTCTTT
>TRBV2|TRBJ2-4|.|.
CASSVVPGGLAKNIQYF
TGTGCCAGCAGTGTAGTTCCCGGAGGATTAGCCAAAAACATTCAGTACTTC
>TRBV4-2|TRBJ1-4|many|.
CASSQDPQGGEKLFF
TGTGCCAGCAGCCAAGATCCCCAGGGAGGTGAAAAACTGTTTTTT
>TRBV6-6|TRBJ2-5|.|TRBD1
CASSSPPLDRGRETQYF
TGTGCCAGCAGTTCCCCACCTCTGGACAGGGGGCGGGAGACCCAGTACTTC
>TRBV7-9|TRBJ2-1|many|TRBD2
CASSSRSGGPYNEQFF
TGTGCCAGCAGCTCCCGTAGCGGGGGCCCATACAATGAGCAGTTCTTC
>TRBV12-3/TRBV12-4|TRBJ2-3|many|TRBD2
CASSRSGGAADTQYF
TGTGCCAGCAGTCGTAGCGGGGGGGCCGCAGATACGCAGTATTTT
>TRBV27|TRBJ2-7|few|.
CASSESRGPYEQYF
TGTGCCAGCAGTGAGAGTAGGGGCCCCTACGAGCAGTACTTC
>TRBV7-9|TRBJ1-1|few|.
CASSLALTVNTEAFF
TGTGCCAGCAGCTTAGCGCTTACGGTGAACACTGAAGCTTTCTTT
>TRBV20-1|TRBJ2-3|.|.
CSAEDTAFSDTQYF
TGCAGTGCGGAAGACACCGCCTTTTCGGATACGCAGTATTTT
>TRBV12-3/TRBV12-4|TRBJ2-3|.|TRBD2
CASSNLGLAVNTDMQYF
TGTGCCAGCAGCAATCTGGGACTAGCGGTAAACACAGATATGCAATATTTT
>TRBV5-5|TRBJ2-7|many|.
CASSSGVILPEQYF
TGTGCCAGCAGCTCCGGTGTGATTTTACCCGAGCAGTACTTC
>TRBV12-3/TRBV12-4|TRBJ1-5|many|.
CASSFAQGNQPQHF
TGTGCCAGCAGTTTTGCGCAGGGCAATCAGCCCCAGCATTTT
>TRBV7-8|TRBJ2-3|.|.
CASSPNLGTQYF
TGTGCCAGCAGCCCTAATCTGGGTACGCAGTATTTT
>TRBV3-1|TRBJ2-1|.|.
CARSQGPLRYNEQFF
TGTGCCAGAAGCCAAGGCCCGCTTCGCTACAATGAGCAGTTCTTC
>TRBV28|TRBJ1-2|few|.
CASSPPEGYGYTF
TGTGCCAGCAGTCCGCCGGAGGGGTATGGCTACACCTTC
>TRBV9|TRBJ2-1|many|.
CASSADTRSYNEQFF
TGTGCCAGCAGCGCCGACACGCGCTCCTACAATGAGCAGTTCTTC
>TRBV20-1|TRBJ2-5|.|TRBD1
CSATRTGVVRETQYF
TGCAGTGCTACCCGGACAGGGGTGGTTCGGGAGACCCAGTACTTC
>TRBV6-6|TRBJ2-5|.|TRBD2
CASRGRGGFQETQYF
TGTGCCAGCAGGGGGCGGGGGGGCTTCCAAGAGACCCAGTACTTC
>TRBV5-1|TRBJ2-7|many|TRBD1
CASSFGTGGVFPYEQYF
TGCGCCAGCAGCTTTGGGACAGGGGGCGTCTTCCCCTACGAGCAGTACTTC
>TRBV7-2|TRBJ1-1|.|.
CASSPTVMNTGAFF
TGTGCCAGCAGCCCCACGGTTATGAACACTGGAGCTTTCTTT
>TRBV7-3|TRBJ2-1|once|.
CACSLSRPASLNEQFF
TGTGCCTGCAGCTTATCCCGGCCGGCTAGCCTAAATGAGCAGTTCTTC